This TCR beta chain was sequenced in a study of radiation and T cells in renal cell carcinoma. This CDR3 spans 13 amino acids. CDR1 and CDR2 from the germline V gene are SNHLY and FYNNEI. V was pared by 6 bases and J by 10 bases, with 16 bases between. Repertoires were generated with immunoSEQ multiplex PCR, while TCRdb's copy carries only in-frame clones and drops some. The data contain 55,000 to 65,000 clones, around 72% of them singletons. Documented time point: baseline pretreatment blood. Documented treatment: 15 Gy SBRT to primary tumor, nephrectomy 4 weeks later. The clonotype was recovered from a man aged 55 to 70 with renal cell carcinoma. The chain joins TRBV2 to TRBJ2-1, with D possibly matching TRBD2 (5 bases). The sample was blood, taken from a patient whose treatment included radiotherapy and nephrectomy. Here the CDR3 DNA reads TGTGCCAGCAGGGGAGAGGGATCGAGCGAGCAGTTCTTC. Translated, it gives CASRGEGSSEQFF.